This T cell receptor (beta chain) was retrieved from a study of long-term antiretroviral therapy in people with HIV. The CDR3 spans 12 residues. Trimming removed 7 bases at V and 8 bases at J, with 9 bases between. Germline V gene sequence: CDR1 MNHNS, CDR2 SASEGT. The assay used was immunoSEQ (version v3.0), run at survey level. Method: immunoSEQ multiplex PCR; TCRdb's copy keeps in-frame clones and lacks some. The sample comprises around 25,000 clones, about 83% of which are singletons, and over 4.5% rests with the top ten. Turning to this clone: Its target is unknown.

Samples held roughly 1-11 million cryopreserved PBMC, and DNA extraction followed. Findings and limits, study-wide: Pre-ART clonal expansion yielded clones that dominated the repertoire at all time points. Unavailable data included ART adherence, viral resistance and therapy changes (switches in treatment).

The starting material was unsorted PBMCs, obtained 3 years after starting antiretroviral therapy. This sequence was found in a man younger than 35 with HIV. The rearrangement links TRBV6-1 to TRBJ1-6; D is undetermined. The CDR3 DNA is TGTGCCAGCAAGGGCGAGGATTCACCCCTCCACTTT. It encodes CASKGEDSPLHF.